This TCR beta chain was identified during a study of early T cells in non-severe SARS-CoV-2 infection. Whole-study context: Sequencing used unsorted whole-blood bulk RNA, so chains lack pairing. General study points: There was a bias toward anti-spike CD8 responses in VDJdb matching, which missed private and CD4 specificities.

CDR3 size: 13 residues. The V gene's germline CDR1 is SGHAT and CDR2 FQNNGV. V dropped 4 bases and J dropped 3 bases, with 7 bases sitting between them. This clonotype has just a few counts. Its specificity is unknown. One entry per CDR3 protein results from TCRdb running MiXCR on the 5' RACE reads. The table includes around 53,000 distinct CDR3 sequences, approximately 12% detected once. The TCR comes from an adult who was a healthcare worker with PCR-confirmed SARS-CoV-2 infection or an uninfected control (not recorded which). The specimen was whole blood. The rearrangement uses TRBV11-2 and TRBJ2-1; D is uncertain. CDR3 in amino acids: CASSWAGYNEQFF. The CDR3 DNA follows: TGTGCCAGCAGCTGGGCAGGCTACAATGAGCAGTTCTTC.